These 17 T cell receptor beta chains share one sample of origin, sequenced in a study of cytomegalovirus exposure and HLA in healthy donors. PCR involved 60 Vbeta and 13 Jbeta primers. Repertoires were generated with immunoSEQ multiplex PCR, while TCRdb's copy carries only in-frame clones and drops some. The sample comprises about 160,000 clones, approximately 78% of which are singletons, and more than 8% rests with the top ten. The source material was PBMCs. The receptor set was obtained from a male donor in good health and CMV-seropositive.

The chain carries TRBV7-6 and TRBJ2-1; 11 bases fit TRBD2. Germline values: CDR1 SGHVS, CDR2 FNYEAQ. The CDR3 totals 19 residues. V shed 4 bases, J shed 8 bases, and the junction held 19 bases outside the gene matches. The CDR3 is CASSYPIVTSGSLVDEQFF. CDR3 DNA sequence: TGTGCCAGCAGCTACCCGATCGTTACTAGCGGGAGTCTTGTGGATGAGCAGTTCTTC.

CDR3 coding DNA: TGTGCCAGCAGCCCCAGCGGGGATAGCTCCTACAATGAGCAGTTCTTC. Translated: CASSPSGDSSYNEQFF. The rearrangement joins TRBV7-2 to TRBJ2-1; 7 bases agree with TRBD2. The CDR3 contains 16 residues. CDR1 SGHTA and CDR2 FQGNSA come from the germline V gene. V gave up 5 bases and J gave up 0 bases; unmatched junction bases: 7.

The chain uses TRBV7-9 and TRBJ1-1, with D possibly TRBD1 on 6 matching bases. CDR1 and CDR2 from the germline V gene are SEHNR and FQNEAQ (reference sequence). The CDR3 runs to 13 residues. V lost 5 bases to trimming and J lost 1 base, with 8 bases between them. The CDR3 DNA reads as TGTGCCAGCAGCATACAGGGGAACACTGAAGCTTTCTTT. Residues: CASSIQGNTEAFF.

V is TRBV9 and J is TRBJ1-2, with D possibly TRBD1 on 5 matching bases. The CDR3 runs 14 residues. V was shortened by 2 bases and J by 7 bases, with 15 bases between the two germline ends. The germline V gene encodes CDR1 SGDLS and CDR2 YYNGEE. CDR3 DNA sequence: TGTGCCAGCAGCGTGGACGGAGGGGAAGGTGGCTACACCTTC. Its translation is CASSVDGGEGGYTF.

The rearrangement joins TRBV15 to TRBJ2-6; 8 nucleotides align to TRBD1. After removal of 7 bases from V and 0 bases from J, the junction contained 5 bases not matched to a gene. The germline V gene encodes CDR1 LNHNV and CDR2 YYDKDF (reference sequence). The CDR3 sequence is 16 residues long. The DNA for the CDR3 is TGTGCCACCAATCCAGGGGGCGACTCTGGGGCCAACGTCCTGACTTTC. Protein product: CATNPGGDSGANVLTF.

This clone showed up just once. The chain links TRBV5-1 to TRBJ2-5; the D is unclear. V dropped 0 bases and J dropped 4 bases, with 7 bases sitting between them. CDR1 and CDR2 from the germline V gene are SGHRS and YFSETQ. There are 13 residues in the CDR3. In DNA form, the CDR3 reads TGCGCCAGCAGCTTGGATATCCGAGAGACCCAGTACTTC. Protein sequence: CASSLDIRETQYF.

This chain links TRBV19 with TRBJ2-1; D possibly corresponds to TRBD2 (6 bases). This CDR3 has 15 amino acids. CDR1 is LNHDA, CDR2 SQIVND, per germline (reference sequence). The ends were cut back, 5 bases at V and 7 bases at J, with 18 bases in the middle. The CDR3: CASSPWRGGLNEQFF. DNA for the CDR3: TGTGCCAGTAGTCCGTGGCGGGGAGGCCTGAATGAGCAGTTCTTC.

The chain has TRBV7-2 and TRBJ1-1; 9 positions agree with TRBD1. The CDR3 totals 14 residues. Germline V gives CDR1 SGHTA, CDR2 FQGNSA. V was clipped by 5 bases and J by 6 bases; unmatched bases: 7. The CDR3 loop is CASSIIRDRAEAFF. CDR3 coding DNA: TGTGCCAGCAGCATAATCCGGGACAGGGCTGAAGCTTTCTTT. Together with reference TRBV7-2 and TRBJ1-1, the CDR3 gives the full variable domain: GAGVSQSPSNKVTEKGKDVELRCDPISGHTALYWYRQSLGQGLEFLIYFQGNSAPDKSGLPSDRFSAERTGGSVSTLTIQRTQQEDSAVYLCASSIIRDRAEAFFGQGTRLTVV.

The chain joins TRBV7-9 to TRBJ1-5, with D possibly matching TRBD1 (6 bases). The V gene lost 3 bases and the J gene lost 3 bases, with 15 bases spanning the gap. The CDR3 has 16 amino acids. Germline V lookup: CDR1 SEHNR, CDR2 FQNEAQ (reference sequence). This CDR3 is CASSFGSGQLNQPQHF. The CDR3 DNA sequence: TGTGCCAGCAGCTTCGGTTCTGGACAGCTCAATCAGCCCCAGCATTTT. Variable domain in full (rest from reference TRBV7-9 and TRBJ1-5): DTGVSQNPRHKITKRGQNVTFRCDPISEHNRLYWYRQTLGQGPEFLTYFQNEAQLEKSRLLSDRFSAERPKGSFSTLEIQRTEQGDSAMYLCASSFGSGQLNQPQHFGDGTRLSIL.

CDR3 coding DNA: TGCGCCAGCAGCCAATCTTCAGGGGATCAGCCCCAGCATTTT. Its translation is CASSQSSGDQPQHF. This chain connects TRBV4-3 to TRBJ1-5, with TRBD1 as a possible D gene (6 bases). From germline, CDR1 is LGHNA and CDR2 YSLEER. V lost 2 bases and J lost 5, with 10 bases in between. This CDR3 has 14 residues.

This clone was picked up one time. The rearrangement links TRBV7-2 to TRBJ2-7; no clear D. The CDR3 consists of 15 residues. With 0 bases removed from V and 2 bases from J, the gap between germline ends came to 11 bases. CDR1 and CDR2 from the germline V gene are SGHTA and FQGNSA. CDR3 sequence reads: CASSLAGGATYEQYF. CDR3 in DNA: TGTGCCAGCAGCTTAGCTGGCGGAGCTACCTACGAGCAGTACTTC.

The chain carries TRBV5-1 and TRBJ2-5; 7 bases align to TRBD2. Germline loops: CDR1 SGHRS, CDR2 YFSETQ. The length of the CDR3 is 16 residues. V shed 4 bases and J 10 bases; nucleotides not matched to a gene: 19. CDR3 amino acids: CASSPSGAGGSRIQYF. CDR3 nucleotides: TGCGCCAGCAGCCCAAGTGGGGCGGGCGGGAGTCGAATCCAGTACTTC.

The V and J genes are TRBV9 and TRBJ2-2; D possibly corresponds to TRBD2 (6 bases). CDR1 SGDLS and CDR2 YYNGEE come from the germline V gene. The V gene lost 0 bases and the J gene lost 8 bases, with 8 bases spanning the gap. The CDR3 is 13 amino acids. The CDR3: CASSVARGGELFF. As DNA, the CDR3 is TGTGCCAGCAGCGTAGCGCGGGGAGGGGAGCTGTTTTTT.

The V gene is TRBV7-2, the J gene TRBJ2-7; D gene unclear. CDR3 length: 12 amino acids. Trimming took 5 bases from V and 4 from J, leaving 9 bases between them. Germline V CDR1 and CDR2: SGHTA, FQGNSA. This CDR3 reads CASSASRYEQYF. The DNA of the CDR3 is TGTGCCAGCAGCGCCTCCAGGTACGAGCAGTACTTC. Full variable domain (outside the CDR3, taken from reference TRBV7-2 and TRBJ2-7): GAGVSQSPSNKVTEKGKDVELRCDPISGHTALYWYRQSLGQGLEFLIYFQGNSAPDKSGLPSDRFSAERTGGSVSTLTIQRTQQEDSAVYLCASSASRYEQYFGPGTRLTVT.

V gene TRBV5-5 combines with J gene TRBJ1-2, with D hard to call. The V end lost 0 bases, the J end lost 1 base, and 7 bases lay between the germline ends. This CDR3 has 14 amino acids. Germline V gene data show CDR1 as SGHKS and CDR2 as YYEKEE (reference sequence). The CDR3 nucleotides are TGTGCCAGCAGCTTGGAACCGAGTAACTATGGCTACACCTTC. Translation gives CASSLEPSNYGYTF.

V gene TRBV6-6 combines with J gene TRBJ1-5; 8 nucleotides agree with TRBD1. V shed 6 bases and J 4 bases; nucleotides not matched to a gene: 8. The V gene's germline CDR1 is MNHNY and CDR2 SVGAGI (reference sequence). This CDR3 contains 15 residues. CDR3 sequence reads: CASRSGQGGNQPQHF. CDR3 coding DNA: TGTGCCAGCAGGTCCGGACAGGGTGGGAATCAGCCCCAGCATTTT.

This sequence joins TRBV5-1 and TRBJ1-1; the D gene is possibly TRBD1 (5 bases). Germline V lookup: CDR1 SGHRS, CDR2 YFSETQ. Trimming pared 4 bases from V and 3 bases from J, leaving 13 bases between. This CDR3 spans 14 amino acids. In DNA, the CDR3 is TGCGCCAGCAGCCTACAGACAGATTACACTGAAGCTTTCTTT. It encodes CASSLQTDYTEAFF.